This TCR beta chain was identified during a study of T-cell reconstitution after alpha-beta-depleted transplantation in children. Study-wide results and caveats: One year after transplant, T-cell counts and diversity came mostly from newly produced T cells. Where alpha-beta T cells came from about two months after transplant was reportedly several hundred expanded graft clones.

Preparation of the TCRbeta library used unique molecular identifiers. One entry per CDR3 protein results from TCRdb running MiXCR on the PCR reads. The table shows about 900,000 distinct CDR3 sequences, with 25% to 35% occurring only once. This clonotype was detected a few times. Its antigen is unknown. The receptor was derived from a boy less than two years old who had a stem cell transplant for SCID, so the T cells may come from the graft donor. The sample in question was PBMCs, mostly from graft donor cells, obtained 360 days after TCRalphabeta/CD19-depleted stem cell transplant.

The CDR3 spells CSARDPRYRTDTQYF. CDR3 nucleotide sequence: TGCAGTGCTAGAGATCCCCGTTACCGCACAGATACGCAGTATTTT. The rearrangement links TRBV20-1 to TRBJ2-3, with D hard to call. Germline V lookup: CDR1 DFQATT, CDR2 SNEGSKA (reference sequence). CDR3 length: 15 residues. The V gene lost 0 bases and the J gene lost 1 base, with 11 bases spanning the gap.